These 14 T cell receptor beta chains share one sample of origin, sequenced in a study of T cells after yellow fever vaccination. TCRdb re-derived calls from the 5' RACE reads in MiXCR, one entry per CDR3 protein. In the table there are almost 70,000 distinct CDR3 sequences, around 6.2% of which are singletons. Source: CD4+ T cells sorted from PBMCs, taken about 2 weeks after the first yellow fever vaccination. The receptors stem from a man aged 18 to 35 who received the YFV17D yellow fever vaccine.

This clonotype was counted many times. The rearrangement links TRBV5-1 to TRBJ2-3; 11 nucleotides line up with TRBD2. The CDR3 loop spans 17 amino acids. Germline loops: CDR1 SGHRS, CDR2 YFSETQ. V shed 3 bases and J 4 bases; nucleotides not matched to a gene: 10. The CDR3 here is CASSSSLAGGHADTQYF. The CDR3, as DNA: TGCGCCAGCAGCTCTTCTTTAGCGGGGGGGCACGCAGATACGCAGTATTTT.

This clonotype was counted ten times or more. J is TRBJ2-3 and V is TRBV7-2; possible D gene TRBD1, 6 bases. CDR1 SGHTA and CDR2 FQGNSA come from the germline V gene. CDR3 length: 13 amino acids. V lost 4 bases to trimming and J lost 11 bases, with 16 bases between them. CDR3 sequence (DNA): TGTGCCAGCAGCTCCATGGACAGTTCACGGCAGTATTTT. This gives the protein CASSSMDSSRQYF.

This clonotype showed up many times. The chain carries TRBV5-6 and TRBJ1-1, with no clear D. This CDR3 contains 11 residues. The V end was cut by 3 bases, the J end by 12 bases, with 12 bases between. Germline V CDR1 and CDR2: SGHDT, YYEEEE. CDR3 DNA: TGTGCCAGCAGCTCCTATGCGCGCACTTTCTTT. Protein product: CASSSYARTFF.

This clonotype was seen a few times. The chain employs TRBV14 and TRBJ1-4; no reliable D call. Between the trimmed V and J ends, which lost 1 base and 8 bases, there was a span of 5 bases. Germline assignment: CDR1 SGHDN and CDR2 FVKESK. This CDR3 region has 12 residues. CDR3 sequence reads: CASSQGLEKLFF. The DNA of the CDR3 is TGTGCCAGCAGCCAAGGGTTAGAAAAACTGTTTTTT.

CDR3 bases: TGTGCCAGCAGCTTAGGGGCGGGACAGGGTACCTACGAGCAGTACTTC. Protein: CASSLGAGQGTYEQYF. This sequence joins TRBV11-2 and TRBJ2-7; 9 bases match TRBD1. V was clipped by 1 base and J by 2 bases; unmatched bases: 6. Germline CDR1 is SGHAT and CDR2 is FQNNGV. CDR3 length equals 16 residues.

At least ten counts were recorded for this clonotype. The V gene is TRBV20-1, the J gene TRBJ2-7, with TRBD2 matching over 7 bases. V was clipped by 0 bases and J by 7 bases; unmatched bases: 12. CDR1 is DFQATT and CDR2 is SNEGSKA in the germline V gene (reference sequence). This CDR3 region has 15 residues. The CDR3 coding sequence is TGCAGTGCTAGAGAATTGGCGGGAGTCTTGTGGGAGCAGTACGTC. It specifies CSARELAGVLWEQYV.

The sample holds many counts of this clonotype. The genes are TRBV7-2 and TRBJ2-7; 8 bases match TRBD1. The germline CDR1 and CDR2 sequences are SGHTA and FQGNSA. The CDR3 loop spans 15 amino acids. Unmatched junction bases numbered 9, after V lost 5 bases and J lost 3 bases. This chain's CDR3 is CASSIRTGFNYEQYF. CDR3 in DNA: TGTGCCAGCAGCATACGGACAGGGTTCAACTACGAGCAGTACTTC.

This clonotype has a count of ten or more. The chain joins TRBV5-1 to TRBJ1-4; no firm D call. V was pared by 5 bases and J by 6 bases, with 14 bases between. Germline V gene sequence: CDR1 SGHRS, CDR2 YFSETQ. The CDR3 runs 14 residues. CDR3 protein: CASRPAGADEKLFF. The DNA of the CDR3 is TGCGCCAGCAGACCAGCAGGAGCCGATGAAAAACTGTTTTTT.

This clonotype was recorded once. A much larger clone sits a single nucleotide away, making a read error possible. V gene TRBV4-2 combines with J gene TRBJ1-2; D unresolved. The germline V gene encodes CDR1 LGHNA and CDR2 YNFKEQ. The CDR3 has 11 residues. CDR3 in amino acids: CASNQELGYTF. The CDR3 nucleotides are TGTGCCAGCAACCAAGAGCTGGGCTACACCTTC.

This clonotype was recorded many times. This chain joins TRBV18 and TRBJ2-1; D is ambiguous. The CDR3 has 15 residues. Germline CDR1 KGHSH, CDR2 LQKENI. V was shortened by 4 bases and J by 0 bases, with 10 bases between the two germline ends. CDR3 in DNA: TGTGCCAGCTCACTCTTAGTAAGCTCCTACAATGAGCAGTTCTTC. It encodes CASSLLVSSYNEQFF.

In this sample, this clonotype turned up many times. This sequence joins TRBV6-5 and TRBJ2-5; the match to TRBD2 covers 13 bases. There are 16 residues in the CDR3. Germline trimming cut 4 bases from V and 5 bases from J; bases unmatched to any gene: 7. The germline CDR1 and CDR2 sequences are MNHEY and SVGAGI. The chain's CDR3 is CASSWTSGGLGETQYF. The CDR3 DNA is TGTGCCAGCAGTTGGACTAGCGGGGGCCTTGGGGAGACCCAGTACTTC.

The table lists this clonotype with a few counts. As DNA, the CDR3 is TGTGCCACCAGCAGAGATCGGAACGCCTATGGCTACACCTTC. Translating it yields CATSRDRNAYGYTF. The chain is built from TRBV15 and TRBJ1-2, with D unresolved. Germline V lookup: CDR1 LNHNV, CDR2 YYDKDF (reference sequence). With 0 bases removed from V and 4 bases from J, the gap between germline ends came to 9 bases. There are 14 residues in the CDR3.

This clonotype was seen many times. V and J are TRBV5-1 and TRBJ2-5, with D uncertain. Trimming left V 1 base short and J 5 bases short, with 12 bases between. The V gene's germline CDR1 is SGHRS and CDR2 YFSETQ. CDR3 length: 14 amino acids. CDR3 residues: CASSLSSASETQYF. In DNA, the CDR3 is TGCGCCAGCAGCTTGAGTTCTGCAAGCGAGACCCAGTACTTC.

This clonotype was seen repeatedly, ten times or more. The gene calls are TRBV5-1 and TRBJ2-5; 10 nucleotides agree with TRBD1. After removal of 4 bases from V and 4 bases from J, the junction contained 1 base not matched to a gene. The germline V gene has CDR1 SGHRS and CDR2 YFSETQ. CDR3 length: 13 amino acids. DNA of the CDR3: TGCGCCAGCAGCGACAGGGGGCGAGAGACCCAGTACTTC. It translates to CASSDRGRETQYF.